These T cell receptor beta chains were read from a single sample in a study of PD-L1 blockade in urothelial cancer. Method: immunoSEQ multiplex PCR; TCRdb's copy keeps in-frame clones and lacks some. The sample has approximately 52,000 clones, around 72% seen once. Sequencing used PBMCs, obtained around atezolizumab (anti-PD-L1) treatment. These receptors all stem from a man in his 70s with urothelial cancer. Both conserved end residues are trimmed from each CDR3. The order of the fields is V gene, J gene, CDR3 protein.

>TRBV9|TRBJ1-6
ASSHGENNSPLH
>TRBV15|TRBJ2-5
ATSRTGLQETQY
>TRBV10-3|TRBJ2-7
AIRKEGGFYEQY
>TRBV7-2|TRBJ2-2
ASSPFVNTGELF
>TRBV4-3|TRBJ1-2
ASSQGEGRLYGYT
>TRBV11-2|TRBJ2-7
ASSLAASRTLGFEYEQY
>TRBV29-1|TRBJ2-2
SVGTQTNTGELF
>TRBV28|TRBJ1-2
ASSFGAYGYT
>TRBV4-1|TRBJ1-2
ASSQGQGANYGYT
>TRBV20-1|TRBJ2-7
SARVLYEQY
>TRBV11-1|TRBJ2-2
ASSLFQGWTGELF
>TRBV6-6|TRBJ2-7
ASSKWGQGAGEQY
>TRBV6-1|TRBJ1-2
ASIYDGGTGGYT
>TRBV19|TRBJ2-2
ASSARQGPAGELF
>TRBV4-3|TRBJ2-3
ASSQDLVGADTQY
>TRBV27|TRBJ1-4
ASSFRTGRGEINEKLF